The following is a T cell receptor beta chain sequence with its context. This may arise from a read error, as a much more abundant clone is one base away. For the second PCR, which ran for about 7 to 11 cycles, a sample-barcoded 5' primer and a J-beta primer mix were used. MiXCR, applied by TCRdb to the 5' RACE reads, yields one record per CDR3 protein. The sample has 850,000 or so distinct CDR3 sequences, roughly 26% seen once. The sample comes from a study of blood T cells in healthy people across ages. Germline V gene sequence: CDR1 LGHNA, CDR2 YSLEER. V dropped 4 bases and J dropped 9; count of bases not matched to a gene: 3. The CDR3 runs to 13 residues.

The sequenced sample consisted of blood. The TCR sequence derives from an elderly woman in good health. The rearrangement joins TRBV4-3 to TRBJ2-1; 10 bases are shared with TRBD1. CDR3 amino acids: CASSRDRGGEQFF. CDR3 bases: TGCGCCAGCAGCCGGGACAGGGGTGGTGAGCAGTTCTTC.